A selection of T cell receptor beta chains follows, all from one sample in a study of regulatory T cells in long-lasting Graves disease. From the multiplex PCR reads, TCRdb called clonotypes with MiXCR, one entry per CDR3 protein. The sample yields under 450,000 distinct CDR3 sequences, about a quarter seen once. The specimen was peripheral blood mononuclear cells (PBMCs), collected when the disease was refractory, from a patient treated with antithyroid drugs. The receptor set was obtained from a female donor with Graves disease. Each CDR3 is given without its conserved first and last residue.

TRBJ1-1	TRBV19	ASSMLHAPMNTEAF
TRBJ1-1	TRBV18	ASSRDRSSWGDTEAF
TRBJ1-2	TRBV29-1	SVEEQVPGYT
TRBJ2-5	TRBV20-1	SARDLAGEGKTQY
TRBJ2-4	TRBV12-3/TRBV12-4	ASSRTSGMIGKNIQY
TRBJ1-5	TRBV24-1	ATSDPRQGVYQPQH
TRBJ2-7	TRBV29-1	SVTGTGKYEQY
TRBJ1-1	TRBV10-3	AISDRPDTGAF
TRBJ1-4	TRBV9	ASSVGGGPNEKLF
TRBJ1-5	TRBV4-3	ASSQSDRGGGLNQPQH
TRBJ1-2	TRBV2	ASLGQGLYGYT
TRBJ1-2	TRBV11-3	ASSTRTGSGYT
TRBJ1-5	TRBV18	ASSPKGGDQPQH
TRBJ1-1	TRBV7-9	ASSLVEGNTEAF
TRBJ2-2	TRBV19	ASSPARGTGELF
TRBJ2-7	TRBV11-1	ASRGSFNYEQY
TRBJ1-2	TRBV29-1	SVEELGSSYGYT
TRBJ2-7	TRBV5-5	ASSSSGSTTVHEQY
TRBJ2-4	TRBV11-2	ASSQMGTNIQY
TRBJ2-7	TRBV28	ASSFSYDGQTYEQY